The present T cell receptor beta chain was sequenced within a study of T-cell reconstitution after alpha-beta-depleted transplantation in children. A TCRbeta library incorporating unique molecular identifiers was prepared. One entry per CDR3 protein results from TCRdb running MiXCR on the PCR reads. This table has about 600,000 distinct CDR3 sequences, 23% appearing once. The CDR3 is 14 residues long. CDR1 is SEHNR and CDR2 is FQNEAQ in the germline V gene (reference sequence). V was shortened by 6 bases and J by 0 bases, with 12 bases between the two germline ends. This sequence originates from a boy younger than two who had a stem cell transplant for acute myeloid leukemia, so the T cells may come from the graft donor. This specimen consisted of PBMCs, mostly from graft donor cells, obtained 360 days after TCRalphabeta/CD19-depleted stem cell transplant. V gene TRBV7-9 combines with J gene TRBJ2-7; D gene uncertain. The CDR3 DNA sequence: TGTGCCAGCAGTCCCGATCCTAGCTCCTACGAGCAGTACTTC. This translates into CASSPDPSSYEQYF.